These 3 T cell receptor beta chains were all obtained from the same sample, sequenced in a study of monozygotic twins with inflammatory bowel disease. Reanalyzing the 5' RACE reads, TCRdb keeps one entry per CDR3 protein, without DNA. In all, the sample yields about 450,000 distinct CDR3 sequences. The sequenced material came from blood. Source of these receptors: a human donor with ulcerative colitis or Crohn's disease, or a healthy co-twin of an affected twin (not recorded which).

This rearrangement joins TRBV18 to TRBJ2-1; TCRdb names TRBD2, which stays unverified in the absence of DNA. The CDR3 loop spans 16 amino acids. Germline-derived CDR1 and CDR2 are KGHSH and LQKENI. The CDR3 is CASSPELAGAYNEQFF. The full variable domain, completed using reference TRBV18 and TRBJ2-1, is NAGVMQNPRHLVRRRGQEARLRCSPMKGHSHVYWYRQLPEEGLKFMVYLQKENIIDESGMPKERFSAEFPKEGPSILRIQQVVRGDSAAYFCASSPELAGAYNEQFFGPGTRLTVL.

The chain employs TRBV5-1 and TRBJ2-1; lacking DNA, the TRBD2 call made by TCRdb goes unchecked. The CDR3 loop spans 16 amino acids. The V gene's germline CDR1 is SGHRS and CDR2 YFSETQ. CDR3: CASSFNSAGGYNEQFF.

The chain joins TRBV5-1 to TRBJ2-2; the D call from TCRdb, TRBD1, cannot be confirmed without DNA. The CDR3 length is 19 residues. Germline lookup yields CDR1 SGHRS and CDR2 YFSETQ. CDR3: CASSLHLGQGGRDTGELFF.